Ten or more counts support the clone carrying this T cell receptor (beta chain). The antigen is unknown. This entry is derived from a study of CD8 T cells in ankylosing spondylitis. Researchers built TCR beta libraries using quantitative 5'-RACE with molecular barcodes. TCRdb called the 5' RACE reads again in MiXCR, with one record for every CDR3 protein. The profile shows approximately 24,000 distinct CDR3 sequences, 2.5% to 3% of them singletons. Overall study results and limits: Clones tied to disease were said to be significantly enriched in matched ankylosing spondylitis synovial fluid. Some motif variants had been reported before (in reactive arthritis synovial fluid and blood).

The germline V gene has CDR1 SGDLS and CDR2 YYNGEE. Trimming removed 1 base at V and 9 bases at J, with 11 bases between. CDR3 size: 13 residues. The rearrangement uses TRBV9 and TRBJ2-1; D is perhaps TRBD1 (5 bases). The specimen was blood, either unsorted or a sorted T cell fraction (not recorded which). The sequence derives from a female donor with ankylosing spondylitis or in good health (not recorded which). The CDR3 protein is CASSVPQGAEQFF. The CDR3 nucleotides read TGTGCCAGCAGCGTACCCCAGGGCGCTGAGCAGTTCTTC.